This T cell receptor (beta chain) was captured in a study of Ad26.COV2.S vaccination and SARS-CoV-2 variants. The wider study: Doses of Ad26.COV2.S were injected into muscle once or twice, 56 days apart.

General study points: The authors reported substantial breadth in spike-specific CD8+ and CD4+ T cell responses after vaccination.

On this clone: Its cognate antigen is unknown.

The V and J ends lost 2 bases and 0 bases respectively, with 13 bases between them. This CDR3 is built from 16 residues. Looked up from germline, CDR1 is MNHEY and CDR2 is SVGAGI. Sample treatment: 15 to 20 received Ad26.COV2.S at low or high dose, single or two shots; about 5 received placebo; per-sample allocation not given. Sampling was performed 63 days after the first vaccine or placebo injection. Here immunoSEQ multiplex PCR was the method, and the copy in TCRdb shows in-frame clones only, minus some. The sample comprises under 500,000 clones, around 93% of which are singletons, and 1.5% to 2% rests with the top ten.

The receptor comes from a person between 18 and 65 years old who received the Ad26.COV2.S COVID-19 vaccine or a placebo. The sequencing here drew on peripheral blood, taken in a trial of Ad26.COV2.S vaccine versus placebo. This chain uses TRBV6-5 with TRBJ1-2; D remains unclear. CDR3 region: CASSYDLGSTNYGYTF. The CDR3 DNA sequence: TGTGCCAGCAGTTACGACCTGGGCAGTACTAACTATGGCTACACCTTC.